Below, 15 T cell receptor beta chains from the same sample are listed, as sequenced in a study of blood T cell repertoires in COVID-19. The data were produced by immunoSEQ multiplex PCR, yet TCRdb's version contains in-frame clones alone and is incomplete. The sample carries 250,000 to 350,000 clones, approximately 87% recorded once. The specimen sequenced was peripheral blood. The receptors derive from a woman between 50 and 59 years old who had recovered from COVID-19.

The V and J genes are TRBV27 and TRBJ2-7; D possibly corresponds to TRBD1 (6 bases). Germline-derived CDR1 and CDR2 are MNHEY and SMNVEV (reference sequence). The CDR3 sequence is 13 residues long. Trimming pared 3 bases from V and 4 bases from J, leaving 10 bases between. Here the CDR3 reads CASSFQGQYEQYF. In DNA form, the CDR3 reads TGTGCCAGCAGTTTTCAGGGGCAGTACGAGCAGTACTTC.

The chain has TRBV6-5 and TRBJ1-2, with D possibly matching TRBD1 (6 bases). Germline CDR1 is MNHEY and CDR2 is SVGAGI. This CDR3 is 15 amino acids long. Trimming took off 2 bases at V and 2 bases at J, with 12 bases between the two ends. CDR3 amino acids: CASSYTGSGNYGYTF. The CDR3 nucleotides read TGTGCCAGCAGTTACACAGGGTCGGGGAACTATGGCTACACCTTC.

V and J are TRBV27 and TRBJ2-3, with 7 positions matching TRBD2. CDR3 length: 16 amino acids. Trimming took 0 bases from V and 0 from J; bases not matched to a gene: 3. The germline CDR1 and CDR2 sequences are MNHEY and SMNVEV (reference sequence). CDR3 nucleotide sequence: TGTGCCAGCAGTTTATCTGGGACTACTAGCACAGATACGCAGTATTTT. As protein: CASSLSGTTSTDTQYF.

V gene TRBV7-9 combines with J gene TRBJ2-7; the match to TRBD2 covers 7 bases. Per germline, CDR1 SEHNR and CDR2 FQNEAQ (reference sequence). J gave up 5 bases and V 5 bases, and 9 bases lay outside the gene matches. The CDR3 has 14 residues. The chain's CDR3 is CASSTPGRVNEQYF. The CDR3, as DNA: TGTGCCAGCAGCACCCCAGGGAGGGTCAACGAGCAGTACTTC.

The rearrangement uses TRBV20-1 and TRBJ1-2, with D uncertain. This CDR3 spans 11 amino acids. Per the germline V gene, CDR1 is DFQATT and CDR2 is SNEGSKA (reference sequence). The germline V and J ends were trimmed by 0 bases and 8 bases, with 7 bases remaining between them. CDR3 in DNA: TGCAGTGCTAGAGATCCGGTCGGCTACACCTTC. It translates to CSARDPVGYTF.

This chain links TRBV10-3 with TRBJ2-5; TRBD2 matches at 12 bases. CDR1 and CDR2 from the germline V gene are ENHRY and SYGVKD. J gave up 1 base and V 5 bases, and 5 bases lay outside the gene matches. The CDR3 consists of 16 residues. The CDR3 loop is CAISRTSGETQETQYF. CDR3 nucleotides: TGTGCCATCAGTCGGACTAGCGGGGAAACCCAAGAGACCCAGTACTTC.

This rearrangement joins TRBV7-9 to TRBJ1-1; no definite D call. CDR1 is SEHNR, CDR2 FQNEAQ, per germline (reference sequence). V lost 1 base and J lost 1, with 10 bases in between. The CDR3 contains 15 residues. The CDR3 DNA reads TGTGCCAGCAGCTTAGTTTTTGGGCAGAACACTGAAGCTTTCTTT. Its translation: CASSLVFGQNTEAFF.

This chain connects TRBV7-2 to TRBJ2-6; TRBD1 might be the D (6 bases). In germline, CDR1 is SGHTA, CDR2 FQGNSA. The CDR3 has 19 amino acids. Trimming removed 2 bases at V and 1 base at J, with 18 bases between. CDR3 bases: TGTGCCAGCAGCTTACCACCGGGCAGGGGCGCATCTGGGGCCAACGTCCTGACTTTC. Its protein is CASSLPPGRGASGANVLTF.

The genes are TRBV19 and TRBJ2-2; maybe TRBD1 (6 bases). The germline V and J ends were trimmed by 7 bases and 4 bases, with 13 bases remaining between them. CDR1 LNHDA and CDR2 SQIVND come from the germline V gene (reference sequence). The CDR3 covers 14 residues. The CDR3 protein is CASIPAGVTGELFF. The CDR3 DNA is TGTGCCAGTATCCCGGCAGGGGTCACCGGGGAGCTGTTTTTT.

The genes are TRBV7-2 and TRBJ2-7; TRBD2 matches at 9 bases. CDR3 size: 16 residues. Germline CDR1 is SGHTA and CDR2 is FQGNSA. Germline trimming cut 1 base from V and 2 bases from J; bases unmatched to any gene: 6. The CDR3 reads CASSLGGRGGPYEQYF. The CDR3 nucleotides are TGTGCCAGCAGCTTAGGCGGGCGGGGGGGGCCCTACGAGCAGTACTTC.

V gene TRBV3-1 (or the pseudogene TRBV3-2) combines with J gene TRBJ1-3; D is perhaps TRBD1 (6 bases). The germline gives CDR1 LGHDT, CDR2 YNNKEL (reference sequence). The CDR3 loop spans 16 amino acids. Trimming cost V 5 bases and J 0 bases, with 14 bases left between them. Here the CDR3 reads CASSSSAQGSGNTIYF. CDR3 nucleotide sequence: TGTGCCAGCAGCTCAAGCGCACAGGGCTCTGGAAACACCATATATTTT.

Concerning this clone: Different DNA sequences within this sample yield the same CDR3. The rearrangement joins TRBV28 to TRBJ1-2; perhaps TRBD1 as D (5 bases). Germline V lookup: CDR1 MDHEN, CDR2 SYDVKM. V was cut by 5 bases and J by 1 base, with 11 bases left in between. The CDR3 contains 14 residues. The CDR3 protein is CASSPPGHNYGYTF. Here the CDR3 DNA reads TGTGCCAGCAGTCCCCCAGGACATAACTATGGCTACACCTTC.

The chain combines TRBV7-2 with TRBJ1-4; D may be TRBD1 (5 bases). CDR1 and CDR2 (germline): SGHTA, FQGNSA. The V gene lost 5 bases and the J gene lost 1 base, with 5 bases spanning the gap. The CDR3 is made up of 13 amino acids. The CDR3: CASSRGTNEKLFF. In DNA, the CDR3 is TGTGCCAGCAGCAGGGGAACTAATGAAAAACTGTTTTTT.

This rearrangement joins TRBV3-1 (or the pseudogene TRBV3-2) to TRBJ2-1, with a possible D match to TRBD2 (5 bases). CDR3 size: 14 residues. V was pared by 1 base and J by 3 bases, with 7 bases between. Germline loops: CDR1 LGHDT, CDR2 YNNKEL (reference sequence). Here the CDR3 reads CASSQASGYNEQFF. CDR3 bases: TGTGCCAGCAGCCAAGCCAGCGGCTACAATGAGCAGTTCTTC.

This clone is a singleton in its sample. The chain uses TRBV6-2 or TRBV6-3 and TRBJ1-2; TRBD1 might be the D (6 bases). Looked up from germline, CDR1 is MNHEY and CDR2 is SVGEGT. Trimming stripped 6 bases from V and 6 bases from J, with 14 bases between. The CDR3 has 13 residues. The CDR3 DNA is TGTGCCAGCAGACCTTCAGGGGCGGATGGCTACACCTTC. This translates into CASRPSGADGYTF.